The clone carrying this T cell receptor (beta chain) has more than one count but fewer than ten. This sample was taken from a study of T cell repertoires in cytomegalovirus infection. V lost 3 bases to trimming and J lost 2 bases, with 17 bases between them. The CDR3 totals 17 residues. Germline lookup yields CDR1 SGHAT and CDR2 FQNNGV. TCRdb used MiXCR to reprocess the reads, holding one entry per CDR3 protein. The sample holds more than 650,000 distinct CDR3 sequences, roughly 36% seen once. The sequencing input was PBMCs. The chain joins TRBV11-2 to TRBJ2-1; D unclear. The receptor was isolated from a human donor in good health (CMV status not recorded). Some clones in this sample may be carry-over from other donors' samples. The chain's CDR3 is CASSLYVAGRTYNEQFF. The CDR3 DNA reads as TGTGCCAGCAGCTTGTATGTTGCAGGACGCACCTACAATGAGCAGTTCTTC.